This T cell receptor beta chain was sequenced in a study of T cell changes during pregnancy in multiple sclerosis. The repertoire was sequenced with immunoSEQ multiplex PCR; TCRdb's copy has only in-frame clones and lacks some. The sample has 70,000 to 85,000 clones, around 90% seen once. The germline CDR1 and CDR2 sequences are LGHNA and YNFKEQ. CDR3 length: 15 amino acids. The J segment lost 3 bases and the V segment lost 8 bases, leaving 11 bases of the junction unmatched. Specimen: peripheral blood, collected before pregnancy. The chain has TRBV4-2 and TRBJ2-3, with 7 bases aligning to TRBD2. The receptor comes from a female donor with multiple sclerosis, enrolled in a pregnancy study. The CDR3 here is CASGSGAGETDTQYF. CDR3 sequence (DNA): TGTGCCAGCGGTTCGGGTGCGGGAGAGACAGATACGCAGTATTTT.